This T cell receptor beta chain was identified in a study of cytomegalovirus exposure and HLA in healthy donors. Study results and limitations: An observed cluster of highly shared sequence variants was recorded as a likely sequencing artifact. Later analysis reportedly placed an Asian-associated ancestry cluster below the roughly 670-donor mean in N-insertions. There were around 160 TCR beta chains listed as cytomegalovirus-associated.

The PCR employed 60 Vbeta primers together with 13 Jbeta primers. The table came from immunoSEQ multiplex PCR; TCRdb's copy has only in-frame clones and leaves some out. The table lists some 64,000 clones, around 92% of them singletons. This clone was observed a handful of times. The target antigen is unknown. This clonotype was sampled from a man aged 25-40 years in good health and CMV-seropositive. Material: PBMCs.

The CDR3 DNA is TGTGCCAGCACCCCCGGGGCGGGAGTCCCCTACGAGCAGTACTTC. Its translation is CASTPGAGVPYEQYF. The chain joins TRBV7-6 to TRBJ2-7, with 7 bases matching TRBD2. The germline gives CDR1 SGHVS, CDR2 FNYEAQ. The CDR3 has 15 amino acids. V lost 7 bases and J lost 2; bases outside the gene matches: 11.